Presented here are 22 T cell receptor beta chains from one specimen sequenced in a study of blood T cell repertoires in COVID-19 (TCRdb year 2020). Receptors were amplified or captured by the immunoSEQ multiplex PCR assay. TCRdb took over this immuneACCESS table, retaining in-frame rearrangements with V and J assigned. Such tables are incomplete; in checked studies, under half of the missing clones stem from an unresolved V gene, and the remainder is unexplained. The table for this sample lists about 270,000 clones; approximately 86% of them were counted only once. Of the sample, around 9% is held by the ten largest clones. Input material: peripheral blood. Source of these receptors: a man aged 35 to 55 with active or convalescent COVID-19.

V gene TRBV30 combines with J gene TRBJ2-2; 9 nucleotides match TRBD2. The length of the CDR3 is 15 residues. Germline-derived CDR1 and CDR2 are GTSNPN and SVGIG (reference sequence). V was pared by 2 bases and J by 6 bases, with 7 bases of the junction left unmatched. Here the CDR3 DNA reads TGTGCCTGGAGTAAGAGTTTAGCGGGGGCCGGGGAGCTGTTTTTT. It yields the protein CAWSKSLAGAGELFF.

The chain uses TRBV7-2 and TRBJ1-2, with D possibly being TRBD1 (5 bases). V lost 3 bases to trimming and J lost 8 bases, with 19 bases between them. The germline V gene has CDR1 SGHTA and CDR2 FQGNSA. The CDR3 has 15 residues. The CDR3, as DNA: TGTGCCAGCAGCTTGCCCTTAGGAAGGGGAAGGGGCTACACCTTC. Translating gives CASSLPLGRGRGYTF.

V is TRBV4-1 and J is TRBJ2-7, with TRBD1 as a possible D gene (5 bases). V lost 6 bases to trimming and J lost 1 base, with 16 bases between them. The CDR3 has 15 amino acids. CDR1 and CDR2 from the germline V gene are MGHRA and YSYEKL. The CDR3 DNA reads as TGCGCCAGCAGTAAGGGAACAGGCAGTTCCTACGAGCAGTACTTC. Its translation: CASSKGTGSSYEQYF.

This chain uses TRBV2 with TRBJ1-1; 7 nucleotides line up with TRBD1. CDR1 is SNHLY, CDR2 FYNNEI, per germline. V gave up 5 bases and J gave up 5 bases; unmatched junction bases: 2. The CDR3 extends over 12 amino acids. CDR3 residues: CASSSTGTEAFF. In DNA, the CDR3 is TGTGCCAGCAGTTCGACAGGGACTGAAGCTTTCTTT.

This clone was seen more than once but under ten times. This chain joins TRBV5-6 and TRBJ2-7; D is undetermined. The V end was cut by 1 base, the J end by 0 bases, with 8 bases between. The CDR3 length is 14 residues. Germline CDR1 is SGHDT and CDR2 is YYEEEE. The CDR3 DNA is TGTGCCAGCAGCTTGCCGTCTAGCTCCTACGAGCAGTACTTC. It specifies CASSLPSSSYEQYF.

This chain connects TRBV29-1 to TRBJ2-1; 9 nucleotides agree with TRBD2. J lost 0 bases, V lost 3 bases, and 0 bases had no gene match. The length of the CDR3 is 14 residues. Germline lookup yields CDR1 SQVTM and CDR2 ANQGSEA. This CDR3 is CSVDSGSSYNEQFF. The CDR3 DNA sequence: TGCAGCGTTGATAGCGGGAGCTCCTACAATGAGCAGTTCTTC.

The count of this clone is one. The V gene is TRBV11-1, the J gene TRBJ1-2, with D hard to call. This CDR3 is 14 amino acids long. Germline loops: CDR1 SGHAT, CDR2 FQDESV (reference sequence). V was pared by 1 base and J by 4 bases, with 10 bases between. The CDR3 is CASSLGGGFYGYTF. CDR3 sequence (DNA): TGTGCCAGCAGCTTAGGCGGCGGCTTCTATGGCTACACCTTC.

The chain combines TRBV7-2 with TRBJ1-5, with 7 bases aligning to TRBD1. CDR3 length equals 14 residues. Germline V gives CDR1 SGHTA, CDR2 FQGNSA. V gave up 6 bases and J gave up 4 bases; unmatched junction bases: 6. The chain's CDR3 is CASRPGTANQPQHF. The DNA of the CDR3 is TGTGCCAGCAGACCGGGGACAGCTAATCAGCCCCAGCATTTT.

This chain joins TRBV5-4 and TRBJ2-3, with TRBD2 identical over 9 bases. V lost 2 bases and J lost 0; bases outside the gene matches: 1. Germline lookup yields CDR1 SGHNT and CDR2 YYREEE (reference sequence). The CDR3 totals 15 residues. CDR3 residues: CASSFTSGSTDTQYF. The CDR3, as DNA: TGTGCCAGCAGCTTTACTAGCGGGAGCACAGATACGCAGTATTTT.

This chain uses TRBV24-1 with TRBJ1-2; D gene unclear. Trimming removed 9 bases at V and 8 bases at J, with 18 bases between. CDR1 is KGHDR and CDR2 is SFDVKD in the germline V gene. This CDR3 is built from 13 residues. The DNA for the CDR3 is TGTGCCACCTCTTTCAACGGTGCCCACGGCTACACCTTC. Protein: CATSFNGAHGYTF.

The table lists this clone with a count of one. The chain carries TRBV30 and TRBJ2-5; D call uncertain. The V end was cut by 3 bases, the J end by 7 bases, with 12 bases between. Per the germline V gene, CDR1 is GTSNPN and CDR2 is SVGIG (reference sequence). The CDR3 totals 12 residues. The CDR3 nucleotides read TGTGCCTGGAGGCTGACCGACTCGACCCAGTACTTC. It translates to CAWRLTDSTQYF.

This clone was recorded once. The J gene is TRBJ2-5, the V gene TRBV11-3; 14 bases match TRBD2. Germline lookup yields CDR1 SGHNT and CDR2 YENEEA. The CDR3 sequence is 16 residues long. Trimming cost V 5 bases and J 0 bases; bases outside gene matches: 2. The CDR3 coding sequence is TGTGCCAGCAGCCCGGGACTAGCGGGAGACCAAGAGACCCAGTACTTC. As protein: CASSPGLAGDQETQYF.

The chain employs TRBV11-2 and TRBJ1-3; TRBD1 matches 9 bases. The CDR3 has 15 amino acids. Germline trimming cut 1 base from V and 4 bases from J; bases unmatched to any gene: 2. In germline, CDR1 is SGHAT, CDR2 FQNNGV. The CDR3 here is CASSLGGQGGNTIYF. The CDR3 DNA sequence: TGTGCCAGCAGCTTAGGGGGACAGGGAGGAAACACCATATATTTT.

The CDR3 protein is CASSLGLAADTQYF. CDR3 nucleotide sequence: TGCGCCAGCAGCCTAGGACTAGCTGCAGATACGCAGTATTTT. This chain uses TRBV4-1 with TRBJ2-3; TRBD2 matches at 8 bases. Germline-derived CDR1 and CDR2 are MGHRA and YSYEKL. With V trimmed by 4 bases and J by 4 bases, 4 bases remained unmatched. The CDR3 totals 14 residues.

The chain links TRBV6-5 to TRBJ2-5; 13 nucleotides match TRBD2. CDR1 MNHEY and CDR2 SVGAGI come from the germline V gene. The CDR3 contains 15 residues. The V gene end was trimmed by 6 bases and the J gene end by 3 bases; junction bases not matched to a gene: 4. In DNA form, the CDR3 reads TGTGCCAGCAGCCGGACTAGCGGGAGTAAAGAGACCCAGTACTTC. Translation gives CASSRTSGSKETQYF.

The chain links TRBV19 to TRBJ2-2, with D tentatively TRBD2 (6 bases). This CDR3 is built from 16 residues. The germline V and J ends were trimmed by 5 bases and 1 base, with 14 bases remaining between them. Germline assignment: CDR1 LNHDA and CDR2 SQIVND (reference sequence). The CDR3 is CASSWPGVKNTGELFF. The CDR3 bases are TGTGCCAGTAGTTGGCCGGGGGTCAAGAACACCGGGGAGCTGTTTTTT.

The rearrangement joins TRBV7-9 to TRBJ2-2; tentative D call: TRBD2 (5 bases). V was clipped by 1 base and J by 6 bases, with 9 bases between them. Germline CDR1 and CDR2: SEHNR and FQNEAQ (reference sequence). This CDR3 has 14 amino acids. Here the CDR3 reads CASSLGIGAGELFF. CDR3 coding DNA: TGTGCCAGCAGCTTAGGAATCGGGGCCGGGGAGCTGTTTTTT.

This clone has ten or more counts. The rearrangement joins TRBV5-6 to TRBJ1-2; a weak D match, TRBD1 (6 bases). This CDR3 spans 14 amino acids. Trimming cost V 4 bases and J 4 bases, with 14 bases left between them. The germline V gene has CDR1 SGHDT and CDR2 YYEEEE. This CDR3 reads CASSPGRGIYGYTF. DNA for the CDR3: TGTGCCAGCAGCCCGGGCAGGGGCATCTATGGCTACACCTTC.

The gene calls are TRBV19 and TRBJ2-5; D is unresolved. The germline CDR1 and CDR2 sequences are LNHDA and SQIVND (reference sequence). The V and J ends lost 3 bases and 1 base respectively, with 6 bases between them. This CDR3 is 13 amino acids long. The CDR3 protein is CASSIRPQETQYF. For the CDR3, the DNA is TGTGCCAGTAGTATCAGGCCCCAAGAGACCCAGTACTTC.

This chain links TRBV24-1 with TRBJ2-1; the D gene is possibly TRBD1 (5 bases). Germline V gene data show CDR1 as KGHDR and CDR2 as SFDVKD. V lost 9 bases and J 4 bases, leaving 9 bases between the germline ends. The CDR3 loop spans 12 amino acids. CDR3 coding DNA: TGTGCCACCTCTAGACAGTACAATGAGCAGTTCTTC. It specifies CATSRQYNEQFF.

The chain recombines TRBV7-9 with TRBJ2-3; the D gene is possibly TRBD2 (7 bases). The CDR3 is 17 amino acids. V shed 5 bases and J shed 3 bases, with 21 bases lying between them. CDR1 is SEHNR, CDR2 FQNEAQ, per germline (reference sequence). CDR3 in amino acids: CASSPGRGGEGTDTQYF. CDR3 sequence (DNA): TGTGCCAGCAGCCCAGGCCGCGGGGGCGAGGGTACAGATACGCAGTATTTT.

The J gene is TRBJ2-5, the V gene TRBV23-1; D is possibly TRBD2 (7 bases). TRBV23-1 is assigned to the ORF class and has an uncertain function. CDR3 length: 13 amino acids. V lost 7 bases and J 8 bases, leaving 17 bases between the germline ends. CDR3: CASKTSAGDTQYF. Here the CDR3 DNA reads TGCGCCAGCAAAACTAGCGCAGGGGACACCCAGTACTTC.